The 17 T cell receptor beta chains listed next were all sequenced from one sample in a study of control samples from healthy donors and cancer patients. Measured with immunoSEQ multiplex PCR; TCRdb has only the in-frame clones, and not every one. The table lists approximately 94,000 clones, approximately 88% of them singletons. The specimen was PBMCs. The source of these receptors is a man between 65 and 85 years old with lung cancer.

The gene calls are TRBV9 and TRBJ1-2; D not resolved. The germline V and J ends were trimmed by 3 bases and 0 bases, with 15 bases remaining between them. The CDR3 has 16 residues. Germline assignment: CDR1 SGDLS and CDR2 YYNGEE. This CDR3 is CASSGISPEANYGYTF. The CDR3 DNA is TGTGCCAGCAGCGGAATATCGCCGGAAGCTAACTATGGCTACACCTTC. The full variable domain, its missing parts supplied by reference TRBV9 and TRBJ1-2, is DSGVTQTPKHLITATGQRVTLRCSPRSGDLSVYWYQQSLDQGLQFLIQYYNGEERAKGNILERFSAQQFPDLHSELNLSSLELGDSALYFCASSGISPEANYGYTFGSGTRLTVV.

The chain employs TRBV6-6 and TRBJ2-7, with D perhaps matching TRBD2 (5 bases). The CDR3 is 11 residues long. The germline gives CDR1 MNHNY, CDR2 SVGAGI (reference sequence). V was trimmed by 7 bases and J by 6 bases, leaving 10 bases between them. The DNA of the CDR3 is TGTGCCAGCACCGAGAGGGTCGAGCAGTACTTC. Translation gives CASTERVEQYF.

The chain is built from TRBV6-6 and TRBJ1-4, with D tentatively TRBD1 (5 bases). Germline values: CDR1 MNHNY, CDR2 SVGAGI (reference sequence). V shed 5 bases and J shed 8 bases, with 24 bases lying between them. The length of the CDR3 is 17 residues. The CDR3 spells CASSPLPRQPRSEKLFF. The DNA for the CDR3 is TGTGCCAGCAGTCCCCTTCCCAGACAGCCGAGGTCGGAAAAACTGTTTTTT.

The DNA for the CDR3 is TGTGCCAGCAGCGTAGCTGGAGGGGCAAACACTGAAGCTTTCTTT. Protein: CASSVAGGANTEAFF. The chain uses TRBV9 and TRBJ1-1; TRBD1 is a possible D gene (5 bases). The CDR3 is made up of 15 amino acids. Trimming removed 0 bases from V and 2 bases from J, with 11 bases in between. Per germline, CDR1 SGDLS and CDR2 YYNGEE.

The gene calls are TRBV19 and TRBJ1-5; D is unresolved. Germline CDR1 is LNHDA and CDR2 is SQIVND (reference sequence). The CDR3 has 13 amino acids. V dropped 1 base and J dropped 5 bases, with 6 bases sitting between them. The chain's CDR3 is CASSIGNHQPQHF. CDR3 DNA: TGTGCCAGTAGTATAGGTAACCATCAGCCCCAGCATTTT.

The CDR3 region is CASSVGGKTYEQYF. The CDR3 nucleotides read TGTGCCAGCAGCGTTGGGGGGAAGACCTACGAGCAGTACTTC. The J gene is TRBJ2-7, the V gene TRBV5-5, with D possibly matching TRBD2 (6 bases). The CDR3 contains 14 residues. From germline, CDR1 is SGHKS and CDR2 YYEKEE (reference sequence). V lost 4 bases to trimming and J lost 2 bases, with 13 bases between them.

The rearrangement joins TRBV6-5 to TRBJ1-1, with D possibly being TRBD1 (6 bases). Germline lookup yields CDR1 MNHEY and CDR2 SVGAGI. The CDR3 has 14 amino acids. Trimming stripped 6 bases from V and 0 bases from J, with 11 bases between. The CDR3 protein is CASSAQGMNTEAFF. In nucleotides, the CDR3 is TGTGCCAGCAGCGCACAGGGTATGAACACTGAAGCTTTCTTT.

V and J are TRBV7-9 and TRBJ2-7, with D hard to call. This CDR3 is 11 amino acids long. The germline gives CDR1 SEHNR, CDR2 FQNEAQ (reference sequence). Trimming took 5 bases from V and 3 from J, leaving 5 bases between them. The DNA for the CDR3 is TGTGCCAGCAGCCACCTCTACGAGCAGTACTTC. Translated: CASSHLYEQYF.

The CDR3 DNA reads TGTGCCAGCAGTGAATATAAGGGAGCGGAGCTGTTTTTT. Its translation: CASSEYKGAELFF. The chain employs TRBV25-1 and TRBJ2-2; D possibly corresponds to TRBD2 (5 bases). The CDR3 is 13 amino acids. Germline CDR1 and CDR2: MGHDK and SYGVNS. Trimming removed 0 bases at V and 10 bases at J, with 9 bases between.

This clone was seen just once. The DNA of the CDR3 is TGTGCCAGCAGCAAAGGGGAGGGATACAATGAGCAGTTCTTC. Amino acid sequence: CASSKGEGYNEQFF. V gene TRBV11-3 combines with J gene TRBJ2-1; 7 bases fit TRBD2. In germline, CDR1 is SGHNT, CDR2 YENEEA. V lost 5 bases, J lost 4 bases, and 5 bases stayed unmatched. There are 14 residues in the CDR3.

This clone turned up a few times. The chain recombines TRBV24-1 with TRBJ2-1; perhaps TRBD1 as D (5 bases). With 5 bases removed from V and 6 bases from J, the gap between germline ends came to 19 bases. The CDR3 spans 16 residues. Germline CDR1 and CDR2: KGHDR and SFDVKD. Here the CDR3 DNA reads TGTGCCACCAGTGCCCAGGGCAGGCCCCCTGGCAATGAGCAGTTCTTC. As protein: CATSAQGRPPGNEQFF.

V usage is TRBV5-1 and J usage is TRBJ2-1, with 9 bases lining up with TRBD2. V lost 3 bases to trimming and J lost 4 bases; unmatched junction nucleotides: 20. This CDR3 comprises 20 residues. Germline CDR1 reads SGHRS; CDR2 reads YFSETQ. The DNA for the CDR3 is TGCGCCAGCAGCTCGAATCCAGACTATGCGGGGGGGTTGGTTTACAATGAGCAGTTCTTC. Amino acids: CASSSNPDYAGGLVYNEQFF.

The rearrangement links TRBV6-4 to TRBJ1-1, with 7 bases identical to TRBD1. This CDR3 contains 12 residues. V dropped 6 bases and J dropped 10; count of bases not matched to a gene: 8. Per the germline V gene, CDR1 is MRHNA and CDR2 is SNTAGT. The CDR3 spells CASSDQGGVAFF. The CDR3 DNA reads TGTGCCAGCAGCGACCAGGGGGGCGTAGCTTTCTTT.

V gene TRBV5-1 combines with J gene TRBJ2-2; 9 bases match TRBD1. The CDR3 is 15 residues long. Germline CDR1 and CDR2: SGHRS and YFSETQ. Losses at the gene ends were 7 bases for V and 4 bases for J; bases not matched to a gene: 8. The CDR3 sequence: CASSFSTGGTGELFF. The CDR3 DNA sequence: TGCGCCAGCTCTTTTTCGACAGGGGGCACCGGGGAGCTGTTTTTT. The full variable domain, rest sourced from reference TRBV5-1 and TRBJ2-2, is KAGVTQTPRYLIKTRGQQVTLSCSPISGHRSVSWYQQTPGQGLQFLFEYFSETQRNKGNFPGRFSGRQFSNSRSEMNVSTLELGDSALYLCASSFSTGGTGELFFGEGSRLTVL.

This chain joins TRBV4-2 and TRBJ2-1; a weak D match, TRBD2 (7 bases). The CDR3 covers 17 residues. From germline, CDR1 is LGHNA and CDR2 YNFKEQ. V dropped 8 bases and J dropped 1 base, with 21 bases sitting between them. CDR3 in DNA: TGTGCCAGCCCCTCAAGGGGGGCGGGGGTTTCCTACAATGAGCAGTTCTTC. Amino acids: CASPSRGAGVSYNEQFF.

This chain connects TRBV29-1 to TRBJ2-7, with 9 bases matching TRBD1. V shed 0 bases, J shed 2 bases, and the junction held 8 bases outside the gene matches. Germline CDR1 reads SQVTM; CDR2 reads ANQGSEA. This CDR3 has 16 amino acids. CDR3 bases: TGCAGCGTTGAAGATTGGGTTGGGACAGGGCCCTACGAGCAGTACTTC. Amino acid sequence: CSVEDWVGTGPYEQYF.

The rearrangement links TRBV10-1 to TRBJ2-3; 12 positions agree with TRBD1. The V and J ends lost 4 bases and 3 bases, in that order; junction bases with no gene match: 8. Germline-derived CDR1 and CDR2 are WNHNN and SYGVQD (reference sequence). CDR3 length equals 17 residues. The CDR3 DNA reads as TGCGCCAGCAGTGCCCCCGGGACAGGGGGCCTGACAGATACGCAGTATTTT. Its translation is CASSAPGTGGLTDTQYF.